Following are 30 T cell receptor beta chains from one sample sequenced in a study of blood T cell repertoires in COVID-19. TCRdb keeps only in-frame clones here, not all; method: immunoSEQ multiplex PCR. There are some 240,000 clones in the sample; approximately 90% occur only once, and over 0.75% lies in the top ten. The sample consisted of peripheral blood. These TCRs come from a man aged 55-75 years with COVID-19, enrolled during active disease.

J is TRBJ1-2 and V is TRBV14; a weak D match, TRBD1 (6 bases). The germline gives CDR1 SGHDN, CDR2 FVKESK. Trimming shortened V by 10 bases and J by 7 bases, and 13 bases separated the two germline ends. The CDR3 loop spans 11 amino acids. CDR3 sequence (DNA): TGTGCCACCAAGGGGGGGGCTGGCTACACCTTC. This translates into CATKGGAGYTF.

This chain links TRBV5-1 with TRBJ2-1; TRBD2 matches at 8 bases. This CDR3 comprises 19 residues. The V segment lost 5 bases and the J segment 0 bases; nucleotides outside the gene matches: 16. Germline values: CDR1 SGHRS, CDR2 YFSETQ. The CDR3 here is CASREIGSGTTSSYNEQFF. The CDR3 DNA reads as TGCGCCAGCAGAGAGATTGGTAGCGGGACCACAAGCTCCTACAATGAGCAGTTCTTC.

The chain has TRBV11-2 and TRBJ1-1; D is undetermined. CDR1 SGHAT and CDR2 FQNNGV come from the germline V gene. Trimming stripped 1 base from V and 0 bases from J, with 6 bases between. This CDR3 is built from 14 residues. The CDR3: CASSLGLLNTEAFF. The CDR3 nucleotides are TGTGCCAGCAGCTTAGGACTTCTGAACACTGAAGCTTTCTTT.

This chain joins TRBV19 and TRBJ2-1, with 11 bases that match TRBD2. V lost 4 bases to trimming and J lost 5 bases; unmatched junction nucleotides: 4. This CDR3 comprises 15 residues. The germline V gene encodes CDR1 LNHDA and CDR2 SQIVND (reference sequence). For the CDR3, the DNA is TGTGCCAGTAGTAACGGACTAGCGGGCAACAATGAGCAGTTCTTC. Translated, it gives CASSNGLAGNNEQFF.

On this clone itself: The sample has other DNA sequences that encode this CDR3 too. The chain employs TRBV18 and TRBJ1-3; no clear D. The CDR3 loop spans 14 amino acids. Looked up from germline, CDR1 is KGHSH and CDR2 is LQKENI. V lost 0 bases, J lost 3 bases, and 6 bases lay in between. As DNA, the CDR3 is TGTGCCAGCTCACCACCTGCCAGTGGAAACACCATATATTTT. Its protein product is CASSPPASGNTIYF. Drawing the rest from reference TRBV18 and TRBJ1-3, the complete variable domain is NAGVMQNPRHLVRRRGQEARLRCSPMKGHSHVYWYRQLPEEGLKFMVYLQKENIIDESGMPKERFSAEFPKEGPSILRIQQVVRGDSAAYFCASSPPASGNTIYFGEGSWLTVV.

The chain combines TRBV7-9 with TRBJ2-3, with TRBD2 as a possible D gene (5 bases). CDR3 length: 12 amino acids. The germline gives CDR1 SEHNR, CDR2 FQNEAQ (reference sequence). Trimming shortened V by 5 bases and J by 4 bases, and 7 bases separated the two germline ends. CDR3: CASSQLADTQYF. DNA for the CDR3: TGTGCCAGCAGCCAACTAGCAGATACGCAGTATTTT.

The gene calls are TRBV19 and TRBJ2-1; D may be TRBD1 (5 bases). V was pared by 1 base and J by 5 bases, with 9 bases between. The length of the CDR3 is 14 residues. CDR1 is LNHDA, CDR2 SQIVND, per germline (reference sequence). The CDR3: CASSIGSRDNEQFF. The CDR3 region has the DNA TGTGCCAGTAGTATAGGGTCCAGGGACAATGAGCAGTTCTTC.

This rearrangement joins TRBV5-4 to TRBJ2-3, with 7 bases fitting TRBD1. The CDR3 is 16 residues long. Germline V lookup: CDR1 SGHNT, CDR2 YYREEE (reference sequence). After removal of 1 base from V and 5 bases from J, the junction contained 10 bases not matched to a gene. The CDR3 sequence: CASSLRWAGGKDTQYF. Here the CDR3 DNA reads TGTGCCAGCAGCTTGCGGTGGGCAGGGGGTAAAGATACGCAGTATTTT.

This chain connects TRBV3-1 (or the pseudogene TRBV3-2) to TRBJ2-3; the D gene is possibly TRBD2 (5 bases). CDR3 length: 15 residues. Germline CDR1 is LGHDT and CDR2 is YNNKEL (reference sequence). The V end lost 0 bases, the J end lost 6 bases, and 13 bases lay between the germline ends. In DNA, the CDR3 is TGTGCCAGCAGCCAAGAAAGGCTGAGAGGGGATACGCAGTATTTT. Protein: CASSQERLRGDTQYF.

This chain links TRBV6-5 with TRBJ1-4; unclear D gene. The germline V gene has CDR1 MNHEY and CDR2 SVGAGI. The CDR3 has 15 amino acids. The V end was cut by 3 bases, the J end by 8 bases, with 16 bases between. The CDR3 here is CASSYSGNGHEKLFF. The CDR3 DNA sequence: TGTGCCAGCAGTTATTCGGGAAACGGGCACGAAAAACTGTTTTTT.

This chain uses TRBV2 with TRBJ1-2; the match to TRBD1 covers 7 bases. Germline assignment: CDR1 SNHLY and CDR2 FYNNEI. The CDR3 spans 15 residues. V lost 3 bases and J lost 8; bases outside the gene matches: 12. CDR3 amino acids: CASSETGYQVGGYTF. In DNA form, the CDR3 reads TGTGCCAGCAGTGAGACAGGGTACCAAGTCGGGGGCTACACCTTC.

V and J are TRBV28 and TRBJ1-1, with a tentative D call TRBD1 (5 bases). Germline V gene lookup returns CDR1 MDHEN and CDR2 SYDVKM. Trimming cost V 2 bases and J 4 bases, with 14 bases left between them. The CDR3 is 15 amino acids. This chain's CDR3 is CASSLGGVGRTEAFF. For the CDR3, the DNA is TGTGCCAGCAGTTTAGGAGGGGTGGGTCGCACTGAAGCTTTCTTT. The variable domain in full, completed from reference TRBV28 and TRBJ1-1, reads DVKVTQSSRYLVKRTGEKVFLECVQDMDHENMFWYRQDPGLGLRLIYFSYDVKMKEKGDIPEGYSVSREKKERFSLILESASTNQTSMYLCASSLGGVGRTEAFFGQGTRLTVV.

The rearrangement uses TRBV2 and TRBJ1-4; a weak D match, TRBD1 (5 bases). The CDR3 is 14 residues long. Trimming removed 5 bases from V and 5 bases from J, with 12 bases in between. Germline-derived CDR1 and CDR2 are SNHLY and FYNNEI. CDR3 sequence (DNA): TGTGCCAGCAGTAAGACAGACTTGAATGAAAAACTGTTTTTT. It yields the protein CASSKTDLNEKLFF.

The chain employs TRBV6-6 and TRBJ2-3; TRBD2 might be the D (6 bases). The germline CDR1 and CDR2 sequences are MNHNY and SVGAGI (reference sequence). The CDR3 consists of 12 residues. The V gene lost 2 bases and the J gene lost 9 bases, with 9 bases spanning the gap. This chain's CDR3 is CASSYGRPTQYF. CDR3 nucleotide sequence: TGTGCCAGCAGTTACGGGAGGCCGACGCAGTATTTT.

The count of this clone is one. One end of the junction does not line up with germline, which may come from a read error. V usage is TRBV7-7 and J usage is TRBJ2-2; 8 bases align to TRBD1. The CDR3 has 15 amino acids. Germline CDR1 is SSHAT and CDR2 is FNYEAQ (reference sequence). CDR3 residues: CASSLGRGQAGELFF. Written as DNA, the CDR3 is TGTGCTAGCAGCTTAGGCAGGGGGCAAGCCGGGGAGCTGTTTTTT.

The CDR3 sequence is CASSQSDNLNSPLHF. The DNA for the CDR3 is TGTGCCAGCAGTCAATCGGACAATCTTAATTCACCCCTCCACTTT. The chain has TRBV6-4 and TRBJ1-6; maybe TRBD1 (5 bases). Trimming took 5 bases from V and 6 from J, leaving 14 bases between them. Per the germline V gene, CDR1 is MRHNA and CDR2 is SNTAGT. There are 15 residues in the CDR3.

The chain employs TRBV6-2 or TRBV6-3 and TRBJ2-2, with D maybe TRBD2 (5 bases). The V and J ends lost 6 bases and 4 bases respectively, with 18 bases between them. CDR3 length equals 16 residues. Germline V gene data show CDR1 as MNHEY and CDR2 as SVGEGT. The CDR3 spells CASSLTQPGITGELFF. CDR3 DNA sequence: TGTGCCAGCAGCCTAACCCAGCCGGGGATCACCGGGGAGCTGTTTTTT.

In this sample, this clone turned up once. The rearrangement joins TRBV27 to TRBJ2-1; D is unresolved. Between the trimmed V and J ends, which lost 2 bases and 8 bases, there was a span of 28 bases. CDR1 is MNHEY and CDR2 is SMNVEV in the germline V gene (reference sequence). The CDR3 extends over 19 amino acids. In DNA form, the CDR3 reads TGTGCCAGCAGTTTACCTCCCTATGAAAGGTTACTGCCCGGGTATGAGCAGTTCTTC. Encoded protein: CASSLPPYERLLPGYEQFF.

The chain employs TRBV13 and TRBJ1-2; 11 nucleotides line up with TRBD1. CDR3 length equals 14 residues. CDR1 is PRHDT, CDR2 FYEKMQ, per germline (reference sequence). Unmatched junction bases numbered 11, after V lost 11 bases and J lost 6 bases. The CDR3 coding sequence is TGTGCCTCAAAAAGGACAGGGGGCTCTGATGGCTACACCTTC. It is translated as CASKRTGGSDGYTF.

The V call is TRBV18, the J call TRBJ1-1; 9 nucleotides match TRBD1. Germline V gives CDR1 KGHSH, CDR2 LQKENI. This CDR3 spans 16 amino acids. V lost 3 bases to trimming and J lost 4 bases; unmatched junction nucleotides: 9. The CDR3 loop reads CASSPPRQGGGTEAFF. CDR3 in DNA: TGTGCCAGCTCACCGCCCCGACAGGGGGGAGGCACTGAAGCTTTCTTT. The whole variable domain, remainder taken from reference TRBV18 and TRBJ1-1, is NAGVMQNPRHLVRRRGQEARLRCSPMKGHSHVYWYRQLPEEGLKFMVYLQKENIIDESGMPKERFSAEFPKEGPSILRIQQVVRGDSAAYFCASSPPRQGGGTEAFFGQGTRLTVV.

This CDR3 reads CASSSGTSGYNEQFF. CDR3 DNA: TGTGCCAGCAGCAGCGGGACTAGCGGTTACAATGAGCAGTTCTTC. The J gene is TRBJ2-1, the V gene TRBV28, with TRBD2 matching over 11 bases. V lost 6 bases, J lost 4 bases, and 5 bases stayed unmatched. CDR3 size: 15 residues. Germline assignment: CDR1 MDHEN and CDR2 SYDVKM.

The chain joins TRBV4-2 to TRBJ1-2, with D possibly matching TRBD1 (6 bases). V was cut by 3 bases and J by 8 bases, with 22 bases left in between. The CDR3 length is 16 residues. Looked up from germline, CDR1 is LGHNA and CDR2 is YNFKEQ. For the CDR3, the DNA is TGTGCCAGCAGCCAGGAATCACAGGGCCCGGCTTACGGCTACACCTTC. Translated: CASSQESQGPAYGYTF.

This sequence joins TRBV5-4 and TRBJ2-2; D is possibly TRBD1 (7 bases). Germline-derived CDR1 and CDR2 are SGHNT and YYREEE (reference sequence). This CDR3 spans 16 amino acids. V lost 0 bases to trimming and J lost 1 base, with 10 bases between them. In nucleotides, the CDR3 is TGTGCCAGCAGCTTGGGGCAGGGGGGGAACACCGGGGAGCTGTTTTTT. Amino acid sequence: CASSLGQGGNTGELFF. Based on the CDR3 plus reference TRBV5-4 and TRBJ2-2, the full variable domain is ETGVTQSPTHLIKTRGQQVTLRCSSQSGHNTVSWYQQALGQGPQFIFQYYREEENGRGNFPPRFSGLQFPNYSSELNVNALELDDSALYLCASSLGQGGNTGELFFGEGSRLTVL.

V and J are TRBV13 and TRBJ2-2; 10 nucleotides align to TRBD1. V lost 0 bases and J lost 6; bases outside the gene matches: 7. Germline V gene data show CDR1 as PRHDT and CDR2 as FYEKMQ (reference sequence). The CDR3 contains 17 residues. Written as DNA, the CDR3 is TGTGCCAGCAGCTTAGGCCCGGACAGGGGGGTCCCCGGGGAGCTGTTTTTT. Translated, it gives CASSLGPDRGVPGELFF.

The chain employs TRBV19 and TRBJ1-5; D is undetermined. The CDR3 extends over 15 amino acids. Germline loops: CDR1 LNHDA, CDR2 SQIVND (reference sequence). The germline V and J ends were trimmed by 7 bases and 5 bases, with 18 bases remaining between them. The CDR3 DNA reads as TGTGCCAGTAATAGGGAAGATTTCGGGGATCAGCCCCAGCATTTT. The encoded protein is CASNREDFGDQPQHF.

The CDR3 sequence is CASSVGTVPYEQYF. CDR3 nucleotides: TGCGCCAGCAGTGTTGGGACAGTTCCATATGAGCAGTACTTC. The J gene is TRBJ2-7, the V gene TRBV10-2; 7 bases line up with TRBD1. CDR1 and CDR2 from the germline V gene are WSHSY and SAAADI. The CDR3 is 14 residues long. V dropped 4 bases and J dropped 7; count of bases not matched to a gene: 10.

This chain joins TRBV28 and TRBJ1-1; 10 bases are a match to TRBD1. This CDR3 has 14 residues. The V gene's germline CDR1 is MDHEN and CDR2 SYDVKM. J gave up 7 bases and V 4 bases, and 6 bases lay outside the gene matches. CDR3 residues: CASSSPDRGREAFF. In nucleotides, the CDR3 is TGTGCCAGCAGTTCACCAGACAGGGGGCGTGAAGCTTTCTTT.

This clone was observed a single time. CDR3 bases: TGTGCCAGTAGTATCCCCCCCAGACTAGCGGGGGTTCCCTACGAGCAGTACTTC. It yields the protein CASSIPPRLAGVPYEQYF. The gene calls are TRBV19 and TRBJ2-7; TRBD2 matches 12 bases. In germline, CDR1 is LNHDA, CDR2 SQIVND (reference sequence). The V segment lost 3 bases and the J segment 2 bases; nucleotides outside the gene matches: 11. CDR3 length equals 18 residues.

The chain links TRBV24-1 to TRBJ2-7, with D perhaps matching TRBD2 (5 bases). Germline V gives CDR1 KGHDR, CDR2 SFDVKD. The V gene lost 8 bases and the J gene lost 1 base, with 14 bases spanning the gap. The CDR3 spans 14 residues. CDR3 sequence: CATNAGDGSYEQYF. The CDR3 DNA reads TGTGCCACCAATGCGGGCGACGGATCCTACGAGCAGTACTTC.

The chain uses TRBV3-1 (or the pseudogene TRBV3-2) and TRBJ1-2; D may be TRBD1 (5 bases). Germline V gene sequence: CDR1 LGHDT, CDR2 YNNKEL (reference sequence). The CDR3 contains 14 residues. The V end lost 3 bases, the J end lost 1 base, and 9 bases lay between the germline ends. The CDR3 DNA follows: TGTGCCAGCAGCCAGGCAGGGAATAACTATGGCTACACCTTC. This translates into CASSQAGNNYGYTF.